Listed here are 12 T cell receptor beta chains from one sample, sequenced in a study of ipilimumab plus nivolumab after autologous stem cell transplantation. The table came from immunoSEQ multiplex PCR; TCRdb's copy has only in-frame clones and leaves some out. The sample has 77,000 or so clones, 83% seen once. The sample consisted of PBMCs, taken in a trial of ipilimumab plus nivolumab as post-transplant consolidation. These receptors were collected from a male donor with diffuse large B-cell lymphoma.

The chain carries TRBV7-6 and TRBJ2-3; 10 nucleotides match TRBD2. The CDR3 has 16 amino acids. The V and J ends lost 5 bases and 3 bases, in that order; junction bases with no gene match: 8. CDR1 SGHVS and CDR2 FNYEAQ come from the germline V gene. The DNA of the CDR3 is TGTGCCAGCAGCCCAACGGAAGCGGGGGGGACAGATACGCAGTATTTT. It translates to CASSPTEAGGTDTQYF. The whole variable domain, remainder taken from reference TRBV7-6 and TRBJ2-3, is GAGVSQSPRYKVTKRGQDVALRCDPISGHVSLYWYRQALGQGPEFLTYFNYEAQQDKSGLPNDRFSAERPEGSISTLTIQRTEQRDSAMYRCASSPTEAGGTDTQYFGPGTRLTVL.

The rearrangement uses TRBV29-1 and TRBJ2-1; 10 nucleotides match TRBD2. There are 15 residues in the CDR3. The V gene end was trimmed by 5 bases and the J gene end by 2 bases; junction bases not matched to a gene: 6. The germline V gene has CDR1 SQVTM and CDR2 ANQGSEA. The CDR3, as DNA: TGCAGCGTTTTAAGCGGGGGGGCGACCTACAATGAGCAGTTCTTC. Translation: CSVLSGGATYNEQFF.

The gene calls are TRBV10-3 and TRBJ2-5; unclear D gene. Deletions cut 4 bases from V and 3 bases from J, with 6 bases between. CDR1 and CDR2 from the germline V gene are ENHRY and SYGVKD. The CDR3 covers 12 residues. The CDR3, as DNA: TGTGCCATCAGTGGAGGTGAAGAGACCCAGTACTTC. It encodes CAISGGEETQYF.

The chain is built from TRBV5-5 and TRBJ2-1; no definite D call. Per germline, CDR1 SGHKS and CDR2 YYEKEE (reference sequence). The CDR3 spans 17 residues. V lost 1 base, J lost 3 bases, and 17 bases lay in between. The CDR3 coding sequence is TGTGCCAGCAGCTTGAGGGCTGACGGCCTGGGCTACAATGAGCAGTTCTTC. Translating gives CASSLRADGLGYNEQFF.

This chain links TRBV2 with TRBJ1-2; D not certain. The CDR3 length is 15 residues. Trimming took 3 bases from V and 0 from J, leaving 11 bases between them. Germline CDR1 is SNHLY and CDR2 is FYNNEI. The CDR3 sequence: CASSEEAAANYGYTF. For the CDR3, the DNA is TGTGCCAGCAGTGAGGAAGCAGCAGCTAACTATGGCTACACCTTC. The variable domain in full, with the rest retrieved from reference TRBV2 and TRBJ1-2, is EPEVTQTPSHQVTQMGQEVILRCVPISNHLYFYWYRQILGQKVEFLVSFYNNEISEKSEIFDDQFSVERPDGSNFTLKIRSTKLEDSAMYFCASSEEAAANYGYTFGSGTRLTVV.

This rearrangement joins TRBV19 to TRBJ1-1, with 7 bases that match TRBD1. The CDR3 totals 15 residues. Per the germline V gene, CDR1 is LNHDA and CDR2 is SQIVND (reference sequence). Germline trimming cut 9 bases from V and 1 base from J; bases unmatched to any gene: 11. As DNA, the CDR3 is TGTGCCAGCCGGGGGGACAGTAGCCCGAACACTGAAGCTTTCTTT. Amino acids: CASRGDSSPNTEAFF.

The chain couples TRBV2 to TRBJ1-2; 9 bases are a match to TRBD1. This CDR3 contains 12 residues. V lost 4 bases to trimming and J lost 6 bases; unmatched junction nucleotides: 0. Looked up from germline, CDR1 is SNHLY and CDR2 is FYNNEI. The CDR3 DNA reads TGTGCCAGCAGTGGACAGGGGGATGGCTACACCTTC. Translated, it gives CASSGQGDGYTF.

The rearrangement uses TRBV29-1 and TRBJ1-2, with D perhaps TRBD1 (6 bases). The CDR3 runs to 13 residues. CDR1 is SQVTM and CDR2 is ANQGSEA in the germline V gene. The V end lost 4 bases, the J end lost 0 bases, and 9 bases lay between the germline ends. The CDR3 DNA reads TGCAGCGTTGGACAGGAAGCTAACTATGGCTACACCTTC. This translates into CSVGQEANYGYTF.

This sequence joins TRBV7-9 and TRBJ2-5; the match to TRBD2 covers 8 bases. This CDR3 region has 12 residues. J lost 9 bases, V lost 5 bases, and 5 bases had no gene match. The germline gives CDR1 SEHNR, CDR2 FQNEAQ (reference sequence). The CDR3: CASSPPGGAQYF. The CDR3 DNA reads as TGTGCCAGCAGCCCCCCGGGGGGGGCCCAGTACTTC. Using reference TRBV7-9 and TRBJ2-5 for the parts outside the CDR3, the full variable domain is DTGVSQNPRHKITKRGQNVTFRCDPISEHNRLYWYRQTLGQGPEFLTYFQNEAQLEKSRLLSDRFSAERPKGSFSTLEIQRTEQGDSAMYLCASSPPGGAQYFGPGTRLLVL.

The chain couples TRBV21-1 to TRBJ2-5; the table's D call, TRBD1, has no DNA check behind it. TRBV21-1 is reported as a pseudogene. The CDR3 consists of 18 residues. The CDR3 coding sequence is TGTGCCAGCAGGACTAAGTCCTACGGGACAGGGGATTTAGAGACCCAGTACTTC. Translated: CASRTKSYGTGDLETQYF.

V and J are TRBV27 and TRBJ2-3; the D gene is possibly TRBD1 (6 bases). The CDR3 is made up of 13 amino acids. Trimming removed 6 bases at V and 0 bases at J, with 7 bases between. Looked up from germline, CDR1 is MNHEY and CDR2 is SMNVEV (reference sequence). The DNA for the CDR3 is TGTGCCAGCAGGGGGGCGAGCACAGATACGCAGTATTTT. Protein product: CASRGASTDTQYF.

The CDR3 protein is CASSAMTGGNEAFF. CDR3 coding DNA: TGTGCCAGCAGTGCCATGACAGGGGGTAATGAAGCTTTCTTT. The rearrangement links TRBV6-6 to TRBJ1-1, with 9 positions matching TRBD1. The CDR3 is 14 amino acids. The germline V gene encodes CDR1 MNHNY and CDR2 SVGAGI (reference sequence). Trimming took 5 bases from V and 7 from J; bases not matched to a gene: 8.